This paragraph covers one T cell receptor (beta chain) sequence. Its specificity is unknown. The data are from a study of immune cell composition in non-small cell lung cancer. General observations from the study: Tumour TCR-beta clonality showed no significant link to smoking pack-years.

Assay used: immunoSEQ multiplex PCR; TCRdb lists only in-frame clones, some missing. The sample lists about 7,000 clones, 75% to 80% seen once, with approximately 15% in the top ten. Germline CDR1 is SGDLS and CDR2 is YYNGEE. Trimming removed 2 bases from V and 6 bases from J, with 12 bases in between. CDR3 length equals 13 residues. Sequences were obtained from lung tumor tissue. The gene calls are TRBV9 and TRBJ2-7; D unclear. This receptor was obtained from a human donor with non-small cell lung cancer. Here the CDR3 reads CASSVLFWSEQYF. For the CDR3, the DNA is TGTGCCAGCAGCGTCTTGTTCTGGAGCGAGCAGTACTTC.